Presented here are 12 T cell receptor beta chains from one specimen sequenced in a study of T cells in Graves' hyperthyroidism and ophthalmopathy. Amplification targeted TCR beta CDR3 regions from RNA transcripts. A first-round RT-PCR of the TCR CDR3 used the HTBI primer set. TCRdb fed the multiplex PCR reads into MiXCR, producing one record per CDR3 protein. The data hold 560,000 or so distinct CDR3 sequences, with around 42% observed a single time. The source material was peripheral blood or thyroid tissue (not recorded which). These receptors all stem from a woman between 18 and 30 years old with Graves' hyperthyroidism.

Of note for this clonotype: A much larger clone sits a single nucleotide away, making a read error possible. This chain connects TRBV2 to TRBJ2-2; 13 bases agree with TRBD2. V shed 6 bases, J shed 7 bases, and the junction held 2 bases outside the gene matches. Germline V lookup: CDR1 SNHLY, CDR2 FYNNEI. The CDR3 length is 14 residues. DNA for the CDR3: TGTGCCAGCAGGTGGACTAGCGGGAGCGGGGAGCTGTTTTTT. Its translation is CASRWTSGSGELFF.

This clonotype was picked up many times. The CDR3 is CASSLGGLDGANVLTF. The CDR3 DNA reads as TGTGCCAGCAGCTTAGGTGGGTTGGATGGGGCCAACGTCCTGACTTTC. This chain uses TRBV7-9 with TRBJ2-6; D is uncertain. The length of the CDR3 is 16 residues. Germline V CDR1 and CDR2: SEHNR, FQNEAQ (reference sequence). The V gene lost 1 base and the J gene lost 3 bases, with 10 bases spanning the gap.

The rearrangement uses TRBV5-1 and TRBJ2-5, with a weak D call TRBD2 (6 bases). This CDR3 has 16 amino acids. V dropped 4 bases and J dropped 1 base, with 17 bases sitting between them. Germline loops: CDR1 SGHRS, CDR2 YFSETQ. CDR3 DNA sequence: TGCGCCAGCAGCCTACGACGGGACTGGGTCCAAGAGACCCAGTACTTC. Its protein product is CASSLRRDWVQETQYF.

The table lists this clonotype with many counts. V and J are TRBV9 and TRBJ2-6, with a possible D match to TRBD1 (6 bases). Germline CDR1 reads SGDLS; CDR2 reads YYNGEE. This CDR3 contains 14 residues. V was shortened by 2 bases and J by 5 bases, with 8 bases between the two germline ends. In DNA, the CDR3 is TGTGCCAGCAGCGTCCGGGACAGGGCCAACGTCCTGACTTTC. Its translation: CASSVRDRANVLTF.

This clonotype has ten or more counts. The gene calls are TRBV15 and TRBJ1-4, with a weak D call TRBD1 (5 bases). The V and J ends lost 0 bases and 12 bases respectively, with 17 bases between them. Germline-derived CDR1 and CDR2 are LNHNV and YYDKDF (reference sequence). The CDR3 runs to 15 residues. CDR3 nucleotide sequence: TGTGCCACCAGCAGAGATCGAAATCTCGGGACGCAACTGTTTTTT. Protein: CATSRDRNLGTQLFF.

This clonotype has a count of ten or more. The V gene is TRBV7-8, the J gene TRBJ1-5; the D gene is possibly TRBD1 (5 bases). Germline assignment: CDR1 SGHVS and CDR2 FQNEAQ. The CDR3 extends over 16 amino acids. With 5 bases removed from V and 4 bases from J, the gap between germline ends came to 18 bases. The CDR3 DNA reads as TGTGCCAGCAGCCTTAGTCGGGGGATGGCGAATCAGCCCCAGCATTTT. Translation: CASSLSRGMANQPQHF.

Concerning this clonotype itself: Since a much larger clone is just one base distant, this may be a read error. The chain employs TRBV24-1 and TRBJ2-5; the D gene is possibly TRBD1 (6 bases). Looked up from germline, CDR1 is KGHDR and CDR2 is SFDVKD. This CDR3 has 16 residues. CDR3 sequence reads: CAASDASGTLEETQYF. In DNA, the CDR3 is TGTGCCGCCAGTGATGCATCCGGGACACTTGAAGAGACCCAGTACTTC.

The chain couples TRBV7-9 to TRBJ2-2; tentative D call: TRBD2 (5 bases). This CDR3 has 15 amino acids. Germline V gene data show CDR1 as SEHNR and CDR2 as FQNEAQ (reference sequence). V lost 6 bases to trimming and J lost 0 bases, with 11 bases between them. The CDR3 DNA reads as TGTGCCAGCAGTTACGGGGTTTCGAACACCGGGGAGCTGTTTTTT. It is translated as CASSYGVSNTGELFF. The variable domain in full, with the rest retrieved from reference TRBV7-9 and TRBJ2-2, is DTGVSQNPRHKITKRGQNVTFRCDPISEHNRLYWYRQTLGQGPEFLTYFQNEAQLEKSRLLSDRFSAERPKGSFSTLEIQRTEQGDSAMYLCASSYGVSNTGELFFGEGSRLTVL.

In the case of this clonotype: One base away lies a much larger clone, so this may be a sequencing read error. V gene TRBV7-9 combines with J gene TRBJ2-2; D is uncertain. Trimming removed 6 bases from V and 4 bases from J, with 12 bases in between. The CDR3 is made up of 14 amino acids. Per the germline V gene, CDR1 is SEHNR and CDR2 is FQNEAQ (reference sequence). As DNA, the CDR3 is TGTGCCAGCAGGGGCGCAACGAGCACCGGGGAGCTGTTTTTT. Protein product: CASRGATSTGELFF.

This chain joins TRBV20-1 and TRBJ1-2; D gene unclear. The CDR3 contains 13 residues. V dropped 5 bases and J dropped 4 bases, with 14 bases sitting between them. CDR1 DFQATT and CDR2 SNEGSKA come from the germline V gene (reference sequence). The CDR3 reads CSAPQRVTYGYTF. The CDR3 nucleotides read TGCAGTGCTCCCCAGCGGGTAACCTATGGCTACACCTTC.

This chain joins TRBV20-1 and TRBJ1-4; 8 nucleotides align to TRBD1. V lost 6 bases to trimming and J lost 6 bases; unmatched junction nucleotides: 12. Per the germline V gene, CDR1 is DFQATT and CDR2 is SNEGSKA (reference sequence). The CDR3 extends over 15 amino acids. Here the CDR3 DNA reads TGCAGTGCCCGTGATACAGGGGGAATCGATGAAAAACTGTTTTTT. This translates into CSARDTGGIDEKLFF.

This clonotype was found many times. J is TRBJ1-1 and V is TRBV29-1; tentatively, D is TRBD1 (5 bases). V was pared by 2 bases and J by 3 bases, with 7 bases between. This CDR3 has 12 residues. CDR1 and CDR2 from the germline V gene are SQVTM and ANQGSEA. The CDR3 is CSVEWGYTEAFF. DNA of the CDR3: TGCAGCGTTGAATGGGGCTACACTGAAGCTTTCTTT.